The sample holds many counts of the clone carrying this TCR beta chain. Its target is unknown. The length of the CDR3 is 14 residues. V shed 3 bases and J shed 0 bases, with 9 bases lying between them. Germline CDR1 is ENHRY and CDR2 is SYGVKD. Molecules of cDNA were individually given unique molecular identifiers that were attached to them. TCRdb itself ran the 5' RACE reads through MiXCR, one entry per CDR3 protein. The sample includes about 97,000 distinct CDR3 sequences, about 10% of them seen just once. The sample comes from a study of early T cells in non-severe SARS-CoV-2 infection. For the study at large: Chains were not paired, and sequencing was done on bulk RNA from unsorted whole blood.

Study findings and constraints: VDJdb-based annotation leaned toward anti-spike CD8 responses and missed private and CD4 specificities.

This chain links TRBV10-3 with TRBJ2-7; D is undetermined. This receptor was identified in an adult who was a healthcare worker with PCR-confirmed SARS-CoV-2 infection or an uninfected control (not recorded which). The specimen comprised whole blood, sampled at baseline. The CDR3 region is CAISEQTASYEQYF. CDR3 sequence (DNA): TGTGCCATCAGTGAACAGACCGCCTCCTACGAGCAGTACTTC.